This T cell receptor (beta chain) is drawn from a study of post-analysis software for immune sequencing data. As for this clonotype: Its cognate antigen is unknown. Germline is not matched at one junction end, which may reflect a read error.

Prepared TCR beta cDNA libraries contained unique molecular identifiers. T cells numbering roughly 1 to 10 million yielded cDNA molecules that totaled roughly 500,000. TCRdb reprocessed the PCR reads with MiXCR, giving one entry per CDR3 protein. Among 500,000 to 600,000 distinct CDR3 sequences listed, 44% were seen once. CDR3 length equals 14 residues. Germline-derived CDR1 and CDR2 are MDHEN and SYDVKM. Study-level findings and limits: Compared with controls, patients had more of about 5 TRBV segments, including TRBV5-6, TRBV5-1 and TRBV20-1.

Specimen: blood. This chain uses TRBV28 with TRBJ2-5; tentatively, D is TRBD1 or TRBD2 (5 bases each). The receptor's source is a girl under 18 with multiple sclerosis. The CDR3 loop is CASSPRGNGETQYF. The CDR3, as DNA: TGCGCCAGCAGCCCGAGGGGCAATGGAGAGACCCAGTACTTC.